The table lists the clone carrying this TCR beta chain with a few counts. The antigen remains undetermined. This specimen comes from a study of T-cell reconstitution after alpha-beta-depleted transplantation in children. Study-level findings and limits: T-cell counts and diversity were attributed mostly to newly produced T cells one year after transplant. Surviving recipient T cells and intrathymic progenitors accounted for some patients' high TCRbeta diversity at day 60.

Preparation of the TCRbeta library involved a method that used unique molecular identifiers. Using its own MiXCR run on the PCR reads, TCRdb lists one record per CDR3 protein. The sample has about 260,000 distinct CDR3 sequences, roughly 12% seen once. The material was peripheral blood, obtained 180 days after TCRalphabeta/CD19-depleted stem cell transplant. The origin of this receptor is a male patient aged 2-15 years who had a stem cell transplant for chronic granulomatous disease, so the T cells may come from the graft donor.

CDR3 sequence: CASSDVLGAFGYTF. The CDR3 DNA follows: TGTGCCAGCAGTGATGTTTTGGGGGCTTTTGGCTACACCTTC. V gene TRBV25-1 combines with J gene TRBJ1-2; a possible D gene is TRBD1 (6 bases). Trimming pared 3 bases from V and 7 bases from J, leaving 15 bases between. CDR3 size: 14 residues. Germline assignment: CDR1 MGHDK and CDR2 SYGVNS.